The source of this T cell receptor beta chain is a study of cytomegalovirus exposure and HLA in healthy donors. Clones were sequenced by immunoSEQ multiplex PCR, and TCRdb holds only the in-frame ones, with some missing. The sample shows 250,000 to 350,000 clones, roughly 87% of them seen only once. CDR1 LNHDA and CDR2 SQIVND come from the germline V gene (reference sequence). Trimming removed 1 base at V and 7 bases at J, with 13 bases between. The CDR3 is made up of 14 amino acids. The rearrangement joins TRBV19 to TRBJ1-2; D unclear. This clonotype originated in a man younger than 40 in good health and CMV-seronegative. The sequenced sample consisted of PBMCs. CDR3 protein: CASSIVRGTAGYTF. CDR3 DNA: TGTGCCAGTAGTATAGTTCGGGGAACTGCTGGCTACACCTTC.